A selection of T cell receptor beta chains follows, all from one sample in a study of vaccination and CD4 T cells after COVID-19. The antigens for these receptors are not known. TCRdb re-analysed the PCR reads in MiXCR, keeping a single row per CDR3 protein. The sample yields about 26,000 distinct CDR3 sequences, around 50% seen once. The sequences come from CD4+ T cells from blood, cultured in vitro, collected before SARS-CoV-2 vaccination. These receptors were collected from a human donor who received a COVID-19 vaccine. Each CDR3 is given with its conserved first and last residue. D genes are given only for firm matches. Only part of the rows carry a size: once, few, many, or a class if the clone is expanded.

j_call d_call clone_size v_call cdr3_aa cdr3_nt
TRBJ1-2 - - TRBV2 CASSVGAGGYTF TGTGCCAGCAGTGTGGGAGCCGGGGGCTACACCTTC
TRBJ1-2 TRBD1 - TRBV24-1 CATSDRTGVNDYTF TGTGCCACCAGTGATCGAACAGGGGTGAATGACTACACCTTC
TRBJ2-2 - few TRBV12-5 CASGLNVQGFGELFF TGTGCTAGTGGTTTGAATGTCCAGGGGTTCGGGGAGCTGTTTTTT
TRBJ2-7 - - TRBV23-1 CASFWGGFGDEQYF TGCGCCAGCTTTTGGGGGGGCTTCGGGGACGAGCAGTACTTC
TRBJ1-3 TRBD1 few TRBV24-1 CATSEGTEDSSGNTIYF TGTGCCACCAGTGAGGGGACAGAGGACAGCTCTGGAAACACCATATATTTT
TRBJ1-3 TRBD1 - TRBV7-8 CASSLSGTGGNTIYF TGTGCCAGCAGCTTAAGCGGGACAGGGGGAAACACCATATATTTT
TRBJ1-5 TRBD1 - TRBV2 CASSTQGGQPQHF TGTGCCAGCAGTACCCAGGGGGGACAGCCCCAGCATTTT
TRBJ2-3 TRBD1 - TRBV27 CASSSGTGVVTDTQYF TGTGCCAGCAGCTCCGGGACAGGGGTAGTCACAGATACGCAGTATTTT
TRBJ1-2 TRBD1 - TRBV6-5 CASSLSRQGSWSYTF TGTGCCAGCAGTTTAAGTAGACAGGGAAGTTGGAGCTACACCTTC
TRBJ2-5 - - TRBV24-1 CATSDLGPSGETQYF TGTGCCACCAGTGATTTAGGTCCCTCGGGAGAGACCCAGTACTTC